What follows is one T cell receptor (beta chain) and its context. Sequencing was performed with immunoSEQ multiplex PCR; in TCRdb, only in-frame clones are kept and a portion is missing. The sample shows tens of thousands of clones, about 80% of them seen only once. CDR1 is SGHRS, CDR2 YFSETQ, per germline. V lost 5 bases and J lost 2, with 14 bases in between. CDR3 length: 14 amino acids. The record originates from a study of blood T cell repertoires in COVID-19. The rearrangement uses TRBV5-1 and TRBJ2-7; unclear D gene. Sequenced: peripheral blood. This clonotype originated in a man of 80 years or more with active or convalescent COVID-19. CDR3 protein: CASSPRISPYEQYF. The CDR3 DNA reads as TGCGCCAGCAGTCCGAGGATAAGTCCCTACGAGCAGTACTTC.